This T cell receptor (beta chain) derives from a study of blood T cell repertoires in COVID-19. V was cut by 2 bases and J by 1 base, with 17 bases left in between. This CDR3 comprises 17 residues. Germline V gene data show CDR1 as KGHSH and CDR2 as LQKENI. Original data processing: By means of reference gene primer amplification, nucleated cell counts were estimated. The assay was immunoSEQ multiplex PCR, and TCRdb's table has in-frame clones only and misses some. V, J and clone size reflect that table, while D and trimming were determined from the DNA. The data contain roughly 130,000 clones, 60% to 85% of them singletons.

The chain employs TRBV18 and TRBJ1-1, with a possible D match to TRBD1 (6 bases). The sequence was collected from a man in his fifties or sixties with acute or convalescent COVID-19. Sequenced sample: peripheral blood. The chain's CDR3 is CASSPTNPGQKNTEAFF. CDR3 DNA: TGTGCCAGCTCACCAACGAACCCGGGACAAAAGAACACTGAAGCTTTCTTT.